This T cell receptor (beta chain) is drawn from a study of blood T cell repertoires in COVID-19. Study summary: Some COVID-19 samples were acute and others convalescent; all came from the United States, Italy and Spain. In each case, the material was cDNA or gDNA derived from T cells, B-cell-depleted T cells, or PBMCs.

Source study methods: Estimated nucleated cell counts came from reference gene primer amplification. Measured with immunoSEQ multiplex PCR; TCRdb has only the in-frame clones, and not every one. V, J and clone size derive from that table, while D and trimming were established from the DNA sequence. This sample has 120,000 or so clones; 70% to 80% occur once, and the top ten carry more than 35%. The germline V and J ends were trimmed by 3 bases and 7 bases, with 7 bases remaining between them. The CDR3 runs 13 residues. The germline CDR1 and CDR2 sequences are SGHDN and FVKESK. The material sequenced was peripheral blood. The sequence was obtained from a man aged 35 to 55 with active or convalescent COVID-19. The J gene is TRBJ2-6, the V gene TRBV14; D remains ambiguous. The DNA for the CDR3 is TGTGCCAGCAGCCATGCGGCCGCCAACGTCCTGACTTTC. It translates to CASSHAAANVLTF.